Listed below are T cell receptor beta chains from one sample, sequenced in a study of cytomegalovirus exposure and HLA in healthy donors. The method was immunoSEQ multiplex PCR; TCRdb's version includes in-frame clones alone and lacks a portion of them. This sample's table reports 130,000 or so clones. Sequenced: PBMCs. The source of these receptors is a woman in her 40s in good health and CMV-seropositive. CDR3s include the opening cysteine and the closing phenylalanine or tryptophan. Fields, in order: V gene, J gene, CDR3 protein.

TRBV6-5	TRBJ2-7	CASSAPGLAPYEQYF
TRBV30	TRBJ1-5	CAFTTGGQPQHF
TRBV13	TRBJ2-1	CASSLGGGQFF
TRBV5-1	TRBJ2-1	CASSLTPGLAAQSSYNEQFF
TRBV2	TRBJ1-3	CATRGQGGNTIYF
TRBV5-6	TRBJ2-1	CASSLGEGGPHNEQFF
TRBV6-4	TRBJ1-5	CASSPYSNQPQHF
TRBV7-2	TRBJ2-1	CASSARLAGGFEQFF
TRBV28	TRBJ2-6	CASSATGGFGANVLTF
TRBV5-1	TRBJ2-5	CASSPEVGGGGSGTQYF
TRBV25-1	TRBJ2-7	CASSDPQLAGDPGEQYF
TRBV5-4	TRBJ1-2	CASSWTGEDYGYTF
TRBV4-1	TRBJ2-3	CASRGGLAGPTDTQYF
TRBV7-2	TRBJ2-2	CAQEGRTNTGELFF
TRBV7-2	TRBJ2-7	CASSLIGSGRPYEQYF
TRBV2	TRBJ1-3	CASSEFPLGNTIYF
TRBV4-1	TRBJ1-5	CASSPLARDRKNQPQHF
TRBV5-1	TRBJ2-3	CASSYRLTSAPDTQYF
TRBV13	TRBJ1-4	CASSSRFDGLNEKLFF
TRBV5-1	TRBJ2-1	CASSLLGLAFF
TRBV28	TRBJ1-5	CASSLWGQGSNQPQHF
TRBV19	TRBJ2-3	CASSIQESTDTQYF
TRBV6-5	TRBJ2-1	CASMRLAENNEQFF
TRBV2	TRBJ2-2	CASSEGLSGTGELFF
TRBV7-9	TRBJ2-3	CASSLLRQRTDTQYF
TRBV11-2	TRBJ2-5	CASSPRQGVVSKETQYF
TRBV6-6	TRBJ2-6	CASNRGSGANVLTF
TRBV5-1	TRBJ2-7	CASSLGTSGPYEQYF
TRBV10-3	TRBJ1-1	CAISGGGAETEAFF
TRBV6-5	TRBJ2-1	CASSRTGDNEQFF
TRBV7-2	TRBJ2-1	CASSLAQGGYNEQFF
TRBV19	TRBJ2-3	CASSVARLAEADTQYF
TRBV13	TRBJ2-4	CASSLGLALDIQYF
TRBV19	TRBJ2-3	CASSRRAGATPDTQYF
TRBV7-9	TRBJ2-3	CASISEAGPYTDTQYF
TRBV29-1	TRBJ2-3	CSVEVRPSRDTQYF
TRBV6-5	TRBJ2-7	CASSNLAGASEQYF
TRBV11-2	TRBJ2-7	CASSLDERREQYF
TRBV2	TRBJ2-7	CASSDVGQGYEQYF
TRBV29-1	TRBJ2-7	CSVGPEASGRSDHEQYF
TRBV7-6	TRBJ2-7	CASSQQGFYEQYF
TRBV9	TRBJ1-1	CASSLIGQVDEAFF
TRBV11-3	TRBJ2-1	CASSSRSGSYNEQFF
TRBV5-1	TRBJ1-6	CASSLVTGQGASSPLHF
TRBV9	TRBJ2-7	CASSVAGGEGSYEQYF
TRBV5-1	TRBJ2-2	CASSLLTGGNTGELFF